A single sample gave rise to the 23 T cell receptor beta chains below, sequenced in a study of human T cells and chemical hapten exposure. Each CDR3 protein gets one entry after TCRdb re-called the RACE reads with MiXCR. The table has about 52,000 distinct CDR3 sequences, about 10% seen once; the top ten hold approximately 17%. Time point: patch test 3, about 24 weeks after DPC sensitization. This sample's treatment: therapeutic diphenylcyclopropenone sensitization with weekly scalp DPC. The sequenced sample was whole blood, obtained in connection with sensitization to the hapten diphenylcyclopropenone (DPC). Receptor source: a woman between 40 and 50 years old with alopecia areata. Some clones in this sample may be carry-over from other donors' samples.

This clonotype was seen more than once but under ten times. The chain joins TRBV4-3 to TRBJ1-3, with D unresolved. Trimming shortened V by 1 base and J by 1 base, and 5 bases separated the two germline ends. The CDR3 covers 14 residues. Germline values: CDR1 LGHNA, CDR2 YSLEER. DNA for the CDR3: TGCGCCAGCAGCCAAGCAGGATCTGGAAACACCATATATTTT. Translation: CASSQAGSGNTIYF.

In this sample, this clonotype turned up a few times. V and J are TRBV7-9 and TRBJ2-2, with TRBD2 as a possible D gene (6 bases). Germline V gives CDR1 SEHNR, CDR2 FQNEAQ (reference sequence). V lost 6 bases and J 5 bases, leaving 19 bases between the germline ends. This CDR3 region has 16 residues. The CDR3 loop is CASSSRQLEGTGELFF. For the CDR3, the DNA is TGTGCCAGCAGTTCCAGACAGCTGGAGGGAACCGGGGAGCTGTTTTTT.

As to this clonotype: A much larger clone lies a single base off, so this may be a read error. J is TRBJ2-7 and V is TRBV12-3 or TRBV12-4; no clear D. Trimming pared 11 bases from V and 5 bases from J, leaving 19 bases between. This CDR3 contains 13 residues. The CDR3 sequence: CASRPGSADEQYF. The CDR3 DNA sequence: TGTGCCTCAAGACCGGGTTCCGCCGACGAGCAGTACTTC.

At least ten counts were recorded for this clonotype. The rearrangement links TRBV30 to TRBJ1-4; D is undetermined. The germline CDR1 and CDR2 sequences are GTSNPN and SVGIG (reference sequence). CDR3 length: 12 residues. Deletions cut 1 base from V and 8 bases from J, with 8 bases between. CDR3 coding DNA: TGTGCCTGGAGTGATTATGGCGAAAAACTGTTTTTT. It specifies CAWSDYGEKLFF.

This clonotype was recorded many times. This chain uses TRBV11-1 with TRBJ2-2; D perhaps matches TRBD1 (6 bases). V lost 5 bases and J 5 bases, leaving 15 bases between the germline ends. The CDR3 is made up of 15 amino acids. Germline-derived CDR1 and CDR2 are SGHAT and FQDESV (reference sequence). CDR3 sequence: CASSQDSLRTGELFF. CDR3 bases: TGTGCCAGCAGCCAGGACAGCCTGCGGACCGGGGAGCTGTTTTTT.

The CDR3 DNA sequence: TGTGCCAGCAGCTCCCCCGAGGCAAACACTGAAGCTTTCTTT. This codes for CASSSPEANTEAFF. The V call is TRBV7-9, the J call TRBJ1-1; D gene ambiguous. Germline values: CDR1 SEHNR, CDR2 FQNEAQ (reference sequence). V lost 4 bases and J lost 2, with 11 bases in between. This CDR3 region has 14 residues.

This clonotype was counted a few times. This chain connects TRBV10-1 to TRBJ1-1; no definite D call. Trimming took 7 bases from V and 5 from J, leaving 2 bases between them. Germline V gene lookup returns CDR1 WNHNN and CDR2 SYGVQD (reference sequence). The CDR3 runs to 9 residues. The CDR3 nucleotides are TGCGCCAGCACTACTGAAGCTTTCTTT. The encoded protein is CASTTEAFF.

The rearrangement joins TRBV7-2 to TRBJ2-6, with no clear D. This CDR3 comprises 15 residues. The V and J ends lost 5 bases and 0 bases respectively, with 8 bases between them. The germline CDR1 and CDR2 sequences are SGHTA and FQGNSA. In DNA form, the CDR3 reads TGTGCCAGCAGCCTCGACGCCTCTGGGGCCAACGTCCTGACTTTC. It specifies CASSLDASGANVLTF.

This clonotype was seen at least ten times. The chain uses TRBV1 and TRBJ1-4. TRBV1 is labeled a pseudogene. CDR3 length equals 14 residues. CDR3 bases: TGCACCAGCAGCCAAGCGACATTTCGGGAAAAACTGTTTTTT. This codes for CTSSQATFREKLFF.

This chain joins TRBV6-5 and TRBJ1-3; D call uncertain. With 3 bases removed from V and 3 bases from J, the gap between germline ends came to 9 bases. This CDR3 contains 14 residues. From germline, CDR1 is MNHEY and CDR2 SVGAGI. The CDR3 region is CASSYVENGNTIYF. The DNA for the CDR3 is TGTGCCAGCAGTTATGTAGAGAATGGAAACACCATATATTTT.

This clonotype was counted many times. The V call is TRBV11-2, the J call TRBJ2-7; no clear D gene. Per the germline V gene, CDR1 is SGHAT and CDR2 is FQNNGV. The CDR3 is 16 amino acids. V lost 5 bases and J 5 bases, leaving 22 bases between the germline ends. In nucleotides, the CDR3 is TGTGCCAGCAGCCCACAAGGGCTGATCGGTCCGCACGAGCAGTACTTC. Translating gives CASSPQGLIGPHEQYF.

V usage is TRBV19 and J usage is TRBJ1-5, with no clear D. The CDR3 loop spans 15 amino acids. The germline V and J ends were trimmed by 7 bases and 5 bases, with 18 bases remaining between them. Germline loops: CDR1 LNHDA, CDR2 SQIVND (reference sequence). This chain's CDR3 is CASTTSRGYHQPQHF. In DNA form, the CDR3 reads TGTGCCAGTACCACCTCGCGGGGTTATCATCAGCCCCAGCATTTT.

This chain uses TRBV3-1 with TRBJ2-1; weak D call: TRBD1 (5 bases). CDR1 and CDR2 (germline): LGHDT, YNNKEL (reference sequence). Between the trimmed V and J ends, which lost 2 bases and 7 bases, there was a span of 15 bases. The CDR3 covers 15 residues. The CDR3: CASSQTSGFRNEQFF. The CDR3 region has the DNA TGTGCCAGCAGCCAAACCTCAGGGTTCAGGAATGAGCAGTTCTTC.

This clonotype was detected many times. The chain joins TRBV16 to TRBJ1-1, with D uncertain. This CDR3 contains 13 residues. Trimming cost V 7 bases and J 0 bases, with 9 bases left between them. Germline-derived CDR1 and CDR2 are KGHSY and FQNENV. CDR3 sequence reads: CASTRTVNTEAFF. The CDR3 DNA reads as TGTGCCAGCACCAGGACGGTGAACACTGAAGCTTTCTTT.

This clonotype was found a few times. The chain uses TRBV7-3 and TRBJ2-4; D uncertain. The CDR3 spans 18 residues. The V gene's germline CDR1 is SGHTA and CDR2 FQGTGA. Between the trimmed V and J ends, which lost 1 base and 1 base, there was a span of 17 bases. This chain's CDR3 is CASSLNPRGTGAKNIQYF. The CDR3 bases are TGTGCCAGCAGCTTAAACCCCCGTGGCACTGGGGCCAAAAACATTCAGTACTTC.

This clonotype has only a few counts. The rearrangement uses TRBV7-3 and TRBJ2-3, with D maybe TRBD2 (5 bases). Germline CDR1 reads SGHTA; CDR2 reads FQGTGA. Trimming removed 4 bases from V and 9 bases from J, with 17 bases in between. The CDR3 is 14 residues long. CDR3 sequence reads: CASSSGGRLVTQYF. The DNA for the CDR3 is TGTGCCAGCAGCTCAGGCGGGCGATTGGTAACGCAGTATTTT.

This clonotype was observed a handful of times. The CDR3 DNA is TGTGCCAGCAGCCCTGGACCCGTGGGGACTGAAGCTTTCTTT. Translated, it gives CASSPGPVGTEAFF. This rearrangement joins TRBV4-2 to TRBJ1-1, with D hard to call. This CDR3 has 14 amino acids. V was cut by 4 bases and J by 5 bases, with 14 bases left in between. The germline gives CDR1 LGHNA, CDR2 YNFKEQ.

The CDR3 reads CASSRTFTSDSRNSPLHF. The CDR3 DNA sequence: TGCGCCAGCAGCCGGACTTTTACTTCGGACAGCCGTAATTCACCCCTCCACTTT. V is TRBV4-1 and J is TRBJ1-6; the D gene is possibly TRBD1 (6 bases). The CDR3 has 18 residues. V gave up 4 bases and J gave up 6 bases, with 22 bases separating them. Germline V gene lookup returns CDR1 MGHRA and CDR2 YSYEKL.

This clonotype was seen only a few times. J is TRBJ2-2 and V is TRBV6-4; the match to TRBD2 covers 10 bases. Germline V gives CDR1 MRHNA, CDR2 SNTAGT. The junction had 4 bases not matched to a gene; V was cut back by 3 bases and J by 6 bases. The CDR3 length is 15 residues. The CDR3 loop is CASSELAGNSGELFF. CDR3 DNA: TGTGCCAGCAGTGAACTAGCGGGGAATTCCGGGGAGCTGTTTTTT.

The V and J genes are TRBV7-2 and TRBJ2-3; no clear D. The CDR3 runs 15 residues. V was clipped by 1 base and J by 2 bases, with 10 bases between them. Germline V gives CDR1 SGHTA, CDR2 FQGNSA. CDR3 amino acids: CASSLGTLITDTQYF. In DNA form, the CDR3 reads TGTGCCAGCAGCTTAGGCACTCTTATCACAGATACGCAGTATTTT.

In this sample, this clonotype turned up many times. This chain joins TRBV27 and TRBJ1-6, with 7 bases fitting TRBD1. Germline CDR1 reads MNHEY; CDR2 reads SMNVEV (reference sequence). The length of the CDR3 is 16 residues. V trimming: 7 bases; J trimming: 9 bases; junction bases outside the gene matches: 15. CDR3 sequence (DNA): TGTGCCAGCACAGGAGGGGTAGGGGGCATCGGTTCACCCCTCCACTTT. Translated: CASTGGVGGIGSPLHF.

The genes are TRBV16 and TRBJ1-2, with TRBD1 matching 7 bases. Germline V gene lookup returns CDR1 KGHSY and CDR2 FQNENV. V shed 0 bases and J 6 bases; nucleotides not matched to a gene: 4. This CDR3 spans 14 amino acids. The CDR3 DNA reads TGTGCCAGCAGCCAATCGGCACAGGGGCATGGCTACACCTTC. Translating gives CASSQSAQGHGYTF.

The chain employs TRBV5-1 and TRBJ2-5; D uncertain. The CDR3 sequence is 15 residues long. CDR1 is SGHRS, CDR2 YFSETQ, per germline. V lost 2 bases and J lost 2, with 13 bases in between. CDR3 sequence reads: CASSLGGAEQETQYF. In DNA form, the CDR3 reads TGCGCCAGCAGCTTAGGTGGAGCCGAGCAAGAGACCCAGTACTTC.